This T cell receptor (beta chain) was identified in a study of glioma-infiltrating T cells after dendritic cell vaccination. Assay: immunoSEQ multiplex PCR; the TCRdb copy retains only in-frame clones and omits some. The sample contains about 76,000 clones, 80% to 90% of which appear only once. Germline CDR1 and CDR2: WSHSY and SAAADI. V shed 4 bases and J 0 bases; nucleotides not matched to a gene: 9. The CDR3 is 17 residues long. As for time point: after dendritic cell vaccination, including at tumor progression/relapse. Selection required adequate fresh-frozen tumor tissue plus more than two years' survival data.

The receptor was isolated from a human donor with glioblastoma. The sequencing here drew on blood, taken after dendritic cell vaccination. The chain uses TRBV10-2 and TRBJ1-5; 7 nucleotides agree with TRBD1. CDR3 nucleotides: TGCGCCAGCAGTGCGTACGAGGACAGGTTTAGCAATCAGCCCCAGCATTTT. Protein sequence: CASSAYEDRFSNQPQHF.